The rows below give T cell receptor beta chains drawn from one sample of a study of cytomegalovirus exposure and HLA in healthy donors. Sequencing was performed with immunoSEQ multiplex PCR; in TCRdb, only in-frame clones are kept and a portion is missing. The sample yields some 81,000 clones, approximately 77% seen once. Source material: PBMCs. These receptors originate from a woman in her thirties or forties in good health and CMV-seropositive. Both conserved end residues are part of each CDR3. The order of the fields is V gene, clone size, J gene, D gene, CDR3 protein, CDR3 DNA. The D gene is left open where the match is weak. Not every row has a clone size; where given, it reads once, few, many or a size class.

v_call: TRBV28; clone_size: NA; j_call: TRBJ2-2; d_call: TRBD1; cdr3_aa: CASSLLAGTGGTGELFF; cdr3_nt: TGTGCCAGCAGTTTACTAGCCGGGACAGGGGGCACCGGGGAGCTGTTTTTT
v_call: TRBV30; clone_size: NA; j_call: TRBJ1-1; d_call: TRBD1; cdr3_aa: CAWSFRGRDTEAFF; cdr3_nt: TGTGCCTGGAGTTTCAGGGGGCGCGACACTGAAGCTTTCTTT
v_call: TRBV13; clone_size: NA; j_call: TRBJ2-7; d_call: TRBD1; cdr3_aa: CASSLFRDREYEQYF; cdr3_nt: TGTGCCAGCAGCTTATTCCGGGACAGGGAATACGAGCAGTACTTC
v_call: TRBV29-1; clone_size: NA; j_call: TRBJ2-3; d_call: NA; cdr3_aa: CSAEGSFTDTQYF; cdr3_nt: TGCAGCGCTGAGGGGAGCTTCACAGATACGCAGTATTTT
v_call: TRBV4-1; clone_size: few; j_call: TRBJ2-7; d_call: TRBD2; cdr3_aa: CASSPGLAGGYEQYF; cdr3_nt: TGCGCCAGCAGCCCCGGACTAGCGGGGGGATACGAGCAGTACTTC
v_call: TRBV5-1; clone_size: once; j_call: TRBJ2-7; d_call: TRBD2; cdr3_aa: CASNLAGGTYEQYF; cdr3_nt: TGCGCCAGCAATCTAGCGGGGGGGACCTACGAGCAGTACTTC
v_call: TRBV2; clone_size: NA; j_call: TRBJ2-3; d_call: NA; cdr3_aa: CASNGRGADTQYF; cdr3_nt: TGTGCCAGCAACGGGAGAGGCGCAGATACGCAGTATTTT
v_call: TRBV10-1; clone_size: NA; j_call: TRBJ2-1; d_call: TRBD2; cdr3_aa: CATERTAGEPLRFF; cdr3_nt: TGCGCCACCGAGCGGACGGCGGGGGAACCCCTGCGGTTCTTC
v_call: TRBV30; clone_size: NA; j_call: TRBJ2-6; d_call: TRBD1; cdr3_aa: CAWSPGQGATGANVLTF; cdr3_nt: TGTGCCTGGAGTCCGGGACAGGGGGCAACTGGGGCCAACGTCCTGACTTTC
v_call: TRBV5-4; clone_size: NA; j_call: TRBJ2-7; d_call: TRBD2; cdr3_aa: CASSSGLAGFYEQYF; cdr3_nt: TGTGCCAGCAGTTCGGGACTAGCGGGGTTCTACGAGCAGTACTTC